This passage covers 22 T cell receptor beta chains from one sample sequenced in a study of type 1 regulatory T cells. Study-level findings and limits: Compared with non-Tr1 cells, Tr1 cells showed a narrower TCR repertoire.

These receptors have no known antigen. MiXCR was run by TCRdb on the reads, yielding one entry per CDR3 protein. This sample has around 64,000 distinct CDR3 sequences, with roughly 20% found just once. The sample taken for sequencing was cultured type 1 regulatory T (Tr1) cells, either the whole culture or a sorted fraction (not recorded which). The receptors were gathered from a human donor in good health.

The gene calls are TRBV3-1 and TRBJ1-1; TRBD1 matches 8 bases. CDR1 and CDR2 from the germline V gene are LGHDT and YNNKEL (reference sequence). The length of the CDR3 is 14 residues. The trim removed 4 bases at V and 2 bases at J, leaving 3 bases unmatched. The CDR3 protein is CASSRQGYNTEAFF. In DNA form, the CDR3 reads TGTGCCAGCAGCCGACAGGGGTATAACACTGAAGCTTTCTTT.

As to this clonotype: A much bigger clone sits one base away, suggesting this may be a read error. This chain links TRBV12-3 or TRBV12-4 with TRBJ2-1; the match to TRBD2 covers 12 bases. With V trimmed by 7 bases and J by 12 bases, 10 bases remained unmatched. The CDR3 has 14 amino acids. CDR3 sequence (DNA): TGTGCCAGCAATAGACTAGCGGGAGTCTATGGGCAGTTCTTC. This gives the protein CASNRLAGVYGQFF.

This clonotype was observed a handful of times. The V gene is TRBV29-1, the J gene TRBJ2-2, with 7 bases matching TRBD1. Per germline, CDR1 SQVTM and CDR2 ANQGSEA. The CDR3 length is 15 residues. After removal of 4 bases from V and 2 bases from J, the junction contained 7 bases not matched to a gene. The CDR3 region is CSVVEGALNTGELFF. The CDR3, as DNA: TGCAGCGTTGTTGAGGGGGCTCTTAACACCGGGGAGCTGTTTTTT.

The chain has TRBV11-2 and TRBJ2-2; D ambiguous. Germline V gene sequence: CDR1 SGHAT, CDR2 FQNNGV. The V and J ends lost 4 bases and 8 bases respectively, with 14 bases between them. The CDR3 loop spans 14 amino acids. This CDR3 reads CASSSLISTGELFF. The CDR3 bases are TGTGCCAGCAGCTCACTGATCTCCACGGGGGAGCTGTTTTTT. Using reference TRBV11-2 and TRBJ2-2 for the parts outside the CDR3, the full variable domain is EAGVAQSPRYKIIEKRQSVAFWCNPISGHATLYWYQQILGQGPKLLIQFQNNGVVDDSQLPKDRFSAERLKGVDSTLKIQPAKLEDSAVYLCASSSLISTGELFFGEGSRLTVL.

This clonotype appeared a few times. The genes are TRBV5-1 and TRBJ2-1; 9 bases agree with TRBD2. The CDR3 is 17 amino acids. J lost 9 bases, V lost 0 bases, and 13 bases had no gene match. In germline, CDR1 is SGHRS, CDR2 YFSETQ. CDR3 coding DNA: TGCGCCAGCAGCTTGGCCGGGAGCCCAGCGGGAGGTGTTGAGCAGTTCTTC. It codes for CASSLAGSPAGGVEQFF.

This clonotype has at least ten counts. This chain joins TRBV12-3 or TRBV12-4 and TRBJ2-3; D gene uncertain. The CDR3 contains 11 residues. The ends were cut back, 2 bases at V and 6 bases at J, with 3 bases in the middle. In DNA, the CDR3 is TGTGCCAGCAGTTTAAGTGATACGCAGTATTTT. This translates into CASSLSDTQYF.

This clonotype was observed a handful of times. This chain connects TRBV20-1 to TRBJ2-5, with TRBD1 matching 7 bases. Germline values: CDR1 DFQATT, CDR2 SNEGSKA (reference sequence). With V trimmed by 6 bases and J by 4 bases, 11 bases remained unmatched. This CDR3 is 14 amino acids long. The CDR3 loop reads CSAKRQGLIETQYF. CDR3 coding DNA: TGCAGTGCGAAACGACAGGGCCTGATAGAGACCCAGTACTTC.

This clonotype came up a few times. The CDR3 sequence: CASSLLPQMNYEQYF. CDR3 bases: TGTGCCAGCAGCTTATTGCCACAGATGAACTACGAGCAGTACTTC. The rearrangement joins TRBV7-2 to TRBJ2-7; D unresolved. The CDR3 is 15 residues long. CDR1 is SGHTA and CDR2 is FQGNSA in the germline V gene. Between the trimmed V and J ends, which lost 2 bases and 3 bases, there was a span of 14 bases.

The genes are TRBV10-3 and TRBJ2-5, with TRBD2 matching 10 bases. Trimming at V came to 2 bases and at J to 5 bases, leaving 5 bases not matched to a gene. The CDR3 length is 15 residues. Germline values: CDR1 ENHRY, CDR2 SYGVKD. As DNA, the CDR3 is TGTGCCATCAGTGAGCTAGCGGGAGATTGGGAGACCCAGTACTTC. Its translation: CAISELAGDWETQYF.

In DNA form, the CDR3 reads TGCGCCAGCAGCTTGGAGGACGGGAACACTGAAGCTTTCTTT. Its translation: CASSLEDGNTEAFF. J is TRBJ1-1 and V is TRBV5-1, with D unclear. V lost 0 bases, J lost 1 base, and 7 bases lay in between. This CDR3 spans 14 amino acids. Germline V gene lookup returns CDR1 SGHRS and CDR2 YFSETQ.

Ten or more counts support this clonotype. The DNA for the CDR3 is TGTGCCAGCAGCTTCGCGGCGGAGACCCAGTACTTC. Translation: CASSFAAETQYF. This chain joins TRBV7-9 and TRBJ2-5; D is undetermined. Germline-derived CDR1 and CDR2 are SEHNR and FQNEAQ (reference sequence). CDR3 length equals 12 residues. Trimming cost V 3 bases and J 5 bases, with 7 bases left between them. The variable domain in full, with the rest retrieved from reference TRBV7-9 and TRBJ2-5, is DTGVSQNPRHKITKRGQNVTFRCDPISEHNRLYWYRQTLGQGPEFLTYFQNEAQLEKSRLLSDRFSAERPKGSFSTLEIQRTEQGDSAMYLCASSFAAETQYFGPGTRLLVL.

This clonotype was observed a few times. The chain has TRBV7-3 and TRBJ2-5; 9 bases line up with TRBD1. Unmatched junction bases numbered 7, after V lost 5 bases and J lost 3 bases. CDR1 and CDR2 (germline): SGHTA, FQGTGA. This CDR3 contains 15 residues. This chain's CDR3 is CASSQSGTGKETQYF. CDR3 DNA: TGTGCCAGCAGCCAGAGCGGGACAGGGAAAGAGACCCAGTACTTC.

This CDR3 is CASSSLTAGSYNEQFF. CDR3 DNA: TGTGCCAGCAGCTCCTTGACGGCGGGGTCCTACAATGAGCAGTTCTTC. This chain links TRBV7-9 with TRBJ2-1; weak D call: TRBD2 (6 bases). Germline lookup yields CDR1 SEHNR and CDR2 FQNEAQ (reference sequence). Trimming removed 4 bases at V and 1 base at J, with 14 bases between. The CDR3 extends over 16 amino acids.

The chain has TRBV5-1 and TRBJ2-1; D ambiguous. Per the germline V gene, CDR1 is SGHRS and CDR2 is YFSETQ. The CDR3 runs to 15 residues. The V end was cut by 0 bases, the J end by 0 bases, with 7 bases between. CDR3 in DNA: TGCGCCAGCAGCTTGGGGTCTAGCTCCTACAATGAGCAGTTCTTC. Translation gives CASSLGSSSYNEQFF.

This clonotype occurred a few times. The germline gene is not matched at one end of the junction; a read error may be the cause. The chain has TRBV5-1 and TRBJ1-6; 7 bases are a match to TRBD1. This CDR3 region has 16 residues. The germline V gene has CDR1 SGHRS and CDR2 YFSETQ. CDR3 nucleotides: TGTGCCAGCAGCTTGCTTCCGGGACAGTCTAATTCACCCCTCCACTTT. Translated: CASSLLPGQSNSPLHF. Looking up the rest from reference TRBV5-1 and TRBJ1-6 gives the full variable domain: KAGVTQTPRYLIKTRGQQVTLSCSPISGHRSVSWYQQTPGQGLQFLFEYFSETQRNKGNFPGRFSGRQFSNSRSEMNVSTLELGDSALYLCASSLLPGQSNSPLHFGNGTRLTVT.

This sequence joins TRBV6-1 and TRBJ2-7; 11 bases agree with TRBD2. After removal of 10 bases from V and 5 bases from J, the junction contained 13 bases not matched to a gene. Germline V lookup: CDR1 MNHNS, CDR2 SASEGT. The length of the CDR3 is 15 residues. In nucleotides, the CDR3 is TGTGCCACCGATTTAGCGGGAGGGCCAATCCACGAGCAGTACTTC. This gives the protein CATDLAGGPIHEQYF.

The table lists this clonotype with a few counts. The CDR3 region has the DNA TGTGCCAGCAGCTTAGCTGCTGAGGGATACAATGAGCAGTTCTTC. This sequence encodes CASSLAAEGYNEQFF. The rearrangement uses TRBV7-2 and TRBJ2-1; D perhaps matches TRBD2 (5 bases). The CDR3 is made up of 15 amino acids. V lost 0 bases to trimming and J lost 4 bases, with 10 bases between them. Germline CDR1 is SGHTA and CDR2 is FQGNSA.

Only a few counts were recorded for this clonotype. The V call is TRBV3-1, the J call TRBJ1-1; D gene unclear. Germline V gene lookup returns CDR1 LGHDT and CDR2 YNNKEL (reference sequence). Between the trimmed V and J ends, which lost 2 bases and 1 base, there was a span of 8 bases. The CDR3 is made up of 14 amino acids. The CDR3 here is CASSQKAGNTEAFF. DNA for the CDR3: TGTGCCAGCAGCCAAAAAGCAGGGAACACTGAAGCTTTCTTT.

The chain has TRBV24-1 and TRBJ2-1; 10 bases are a match to TRBD2. The CDR3 contains 15 residues. Germline assignment: CDR1 KGHDR and CDR2 SFDVKD. V trimming: 4 bases; J trimming: 6 bases; junction bases outside the gene matches: 5. For the CDR3, the DNA is TGTGCCACCAGTGAAGAAGGACTAGCGGCCAATGAGCAGTTCTTC. Encoded protein: CATSEEGLAANEQFF.

This clonotype was seen ten or more times. The CDR3, as DNA: TGCGCCAGCAGCTTGTCGGCAGGGACTTTCGGCGAGCAGTACTTC. Protein sequence: CASSLSAGTFGEQYF. The V gene is TRBV5-1, the J gene TRBJ2-7, with TRBD2 as a possible D gene (6 bases). Germline V CDR1 and CDR2: SGHRS, YFSETQ. This CDR3 is 15 amino acids long. The germline V and J ends were trimmed by 1 base and 6 bases, with 17 bases remaining between them. Full variable domain (remainder filled in from reference TRBV5-1 and TRBJ2-7): KAGVTQTPRYLIKTRGQQVTLSCSPISGHRSVSWYQQTPGQGLQFLFEYFSETQRNKGNFPGRFSGRQFSNSRSEMNVSTLELGDSALYLCASSLSAGTFGEQYFGPGTRLTVT.

A few counts support this clonotype. Written as DNA, the CDR3 is TGTGCCAGCACTTCAAGCTGGGCGGGCTACGAGCAGTACTTC. The encoded protein is CASTSSWAGYEQYF. The chain carries TRBV3-1 and TRBJ2-7; tentatively, D is TRBD2 (5 bases). This CDR3 is 14 amino acids long. V lost 7 bases to trimming and J lost 3 bases, with 16 bases between them. From germline, CDR1 is LGHDT and CDR2 YNNKEL (reference sequence).

This clonotype was observed a handful of times. This rearrangement joins TRBV20-1 to TRBJ2-4; 8 bases map to TRBD1. The CDR3 covers 13 residues. V gave up 5 bases and J gave up 4 bases; unmatched junction bases: 4. Germline values: CDR1 DFQATT, CDR2 SNEGSKA (reference sequence). The CDR3 DNA is TGCAGTGCTCCTACAGGGGGAAAAAACATTCAGTACTTC. This codes for CSAPTGGKNIQYF.